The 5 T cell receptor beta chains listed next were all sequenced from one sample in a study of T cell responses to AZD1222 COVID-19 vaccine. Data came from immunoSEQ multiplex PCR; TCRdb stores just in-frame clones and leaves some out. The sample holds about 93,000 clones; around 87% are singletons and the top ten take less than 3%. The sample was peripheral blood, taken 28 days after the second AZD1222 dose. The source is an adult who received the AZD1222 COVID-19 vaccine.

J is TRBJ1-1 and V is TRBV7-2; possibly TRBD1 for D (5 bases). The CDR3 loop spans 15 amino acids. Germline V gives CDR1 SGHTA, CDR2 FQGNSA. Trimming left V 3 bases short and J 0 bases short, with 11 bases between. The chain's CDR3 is CASSLPTVMNTEAFF. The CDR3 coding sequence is TGTGCCAGCAGCTTGCCGACAGTAATGAACACTGAAGCTTTCTTT.

This CDR3 reads CASSPGPNTEAFF. CDR3 DNA: TGTGCCAGCAGTCCAGGTCCGAACACTGAAGCTTTCTTT. The chain has TRBV27 and TRBJ1-1; D uncertain. The germline CDR1 and CDR2 sequences are MNHEY and SMNVEV (reference sequence). The CDR3 sequence is 13 residues long. V dropped 5 bases and J dropped 1 base, with 8 bases sitting between them.

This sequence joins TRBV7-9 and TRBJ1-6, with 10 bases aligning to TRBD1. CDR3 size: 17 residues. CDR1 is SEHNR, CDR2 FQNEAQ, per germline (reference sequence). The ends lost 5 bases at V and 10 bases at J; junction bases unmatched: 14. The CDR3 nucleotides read TGTGCCAGCAGCCCAGAGAAGCCGGGACAGGGGAAGTCACCCCTCCACTTT. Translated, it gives CASSPEKPGQGKSPLHF.

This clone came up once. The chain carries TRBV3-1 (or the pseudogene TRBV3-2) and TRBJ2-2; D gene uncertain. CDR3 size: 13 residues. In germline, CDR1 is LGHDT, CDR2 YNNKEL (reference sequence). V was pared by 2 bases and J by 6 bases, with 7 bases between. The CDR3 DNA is TGTGCCAGCAGCCAATTGTTGGCCGGGGAGCTGTTTTTT. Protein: CASSQLLAGELFF.

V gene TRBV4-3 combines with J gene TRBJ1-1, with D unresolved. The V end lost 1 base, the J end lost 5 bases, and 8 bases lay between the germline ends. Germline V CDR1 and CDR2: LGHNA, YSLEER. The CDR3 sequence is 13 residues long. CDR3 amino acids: CASSQVVGTEAFF. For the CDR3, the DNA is TGCGCCAGCAGCCAAGTAGTAGGGACTGAAGCTTTCTTT.